This TCR beta chain originates from a study of blood T cells in healthy people across ages. The length of the CDR3 is 16 residues. Germline V lookup: CDR1 SGDLS, CDR2 YYNGEE. Trimming cost V 0 bases and J 0 bases, with 7 bases left between them. This clonotype came up many times. Per sample, a minimum of 7 million PBMCs were isolated. PCR was performed a second time for about 7 to 11 cycles using a sample-barcoded 5' primer and a J-beta primer mix. Each CDR3 protein is one row after TCRdb ran MiXCR on the 5' RACE reads. The sample shows about 1.6 million distinct CDR3 sequences, roughly 30% of them seen only once.

This chain connects TRBV9 to TRBJ2-6; D is unclear. Sample: blood. This sequence was found in a young woman in good health. The CDR3 region is CASSVARFSGANVLTF. In DNA form, the CDR3 reads TGTGCCAGCAGCGTAGCGAGATTCTCTGGGGCCAACGTCCTGACTTTC.